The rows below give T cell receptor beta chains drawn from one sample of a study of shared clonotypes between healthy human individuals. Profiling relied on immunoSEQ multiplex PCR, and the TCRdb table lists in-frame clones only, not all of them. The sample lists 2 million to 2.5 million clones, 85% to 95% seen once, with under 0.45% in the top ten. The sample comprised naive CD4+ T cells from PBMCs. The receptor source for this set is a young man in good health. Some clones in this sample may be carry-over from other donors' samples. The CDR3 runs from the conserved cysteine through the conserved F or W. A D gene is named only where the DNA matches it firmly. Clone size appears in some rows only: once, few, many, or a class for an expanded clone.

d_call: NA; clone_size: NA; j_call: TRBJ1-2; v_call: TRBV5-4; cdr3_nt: TGTGCCAGCAGCTTGGCGGCTTTCAGGGAGGACTATGGCTACACCTTC; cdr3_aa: CASSLAAFREDYGYTF
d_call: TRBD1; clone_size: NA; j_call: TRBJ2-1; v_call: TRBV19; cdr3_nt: TGTGCCACTACCCGGGACAGGGGTTTCAATGAGCAGTTCTTC; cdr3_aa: CATTRDRGFNEQFF
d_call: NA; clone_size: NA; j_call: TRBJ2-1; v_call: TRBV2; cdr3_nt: TGTGCCAGCAGGGGCATGATCTACAATGAGCAGTTCTTC; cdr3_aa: CASRGMIYNEQFF
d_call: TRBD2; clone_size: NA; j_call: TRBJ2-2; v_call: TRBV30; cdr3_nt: TGTGCCGGTACTAGCGGAAAGGGGACCGGGGAGCTGTTTTTT; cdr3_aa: CAGTSGKGTGELFF
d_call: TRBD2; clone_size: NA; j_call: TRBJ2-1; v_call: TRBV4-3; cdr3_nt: TGCGCCAGCAGCCAAGATTTGGCTAGCGGTACTTGGGGGAATGAGCAGTTCTTC; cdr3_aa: CASSQDLASGTWGNEQFF
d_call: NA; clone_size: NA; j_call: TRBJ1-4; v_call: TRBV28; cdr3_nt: TGTGCCAGCAGTTTCTCCGGGGGGGCAGGGGATGAAAAACTGTTTTTT; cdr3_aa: CASSFSGGAGDEKLFF
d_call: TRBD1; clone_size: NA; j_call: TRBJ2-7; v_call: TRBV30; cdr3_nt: TGTGCCTGGAGTACCGGGACAGTACCCTCTCAGCAGTACTTC; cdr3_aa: CAWSTGTVPSQQYF
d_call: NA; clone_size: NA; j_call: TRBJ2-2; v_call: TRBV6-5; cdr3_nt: TGTGCCAGCAGTTACTCCCGTTTAGGGGAGCTGTTTTTT; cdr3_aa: CASSYSRLGELFF
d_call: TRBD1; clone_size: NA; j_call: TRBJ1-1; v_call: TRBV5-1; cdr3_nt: TGCGCCAGCAGCCGTTCAGGGGGCATCCGGGGCACTGAAGCTTTCTTT; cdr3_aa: CASSRSGGIRGTEAFF
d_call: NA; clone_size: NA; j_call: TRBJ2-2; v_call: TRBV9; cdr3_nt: TGTGCCAGCAGCGCCCGGGGCAGGGCCACCGGGGAGCTGTTTTTT; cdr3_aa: CASSARGRATGELFF
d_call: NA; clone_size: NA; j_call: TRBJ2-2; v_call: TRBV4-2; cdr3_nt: TGTGCCAGCAGGTTCTCACTAGGGGGAGGGCCTAGCACCGGGGAGCTGTTTTTT; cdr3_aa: CASRFSLGGGPSTGELFF
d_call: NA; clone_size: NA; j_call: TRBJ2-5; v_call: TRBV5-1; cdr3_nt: TGCGCCAGCAGCCCCCTCGGGCAGGGTATCACCCAAGAGACCCAGTACTTC; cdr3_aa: CASSPLGQGITQETQYF
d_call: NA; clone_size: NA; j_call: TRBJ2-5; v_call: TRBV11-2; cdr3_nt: TGTGCCAGCAGTTACCAACAAGAGACCCAGTACTTC; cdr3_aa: CASSYQQETQYF
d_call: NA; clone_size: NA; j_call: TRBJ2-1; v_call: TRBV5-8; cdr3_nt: TGTGCCAGCAGTTTGACTTGGGGCAGTGGATCCTACAATGAGCAGTTCTTC; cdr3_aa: CASSLTWGSGSYNEQFF
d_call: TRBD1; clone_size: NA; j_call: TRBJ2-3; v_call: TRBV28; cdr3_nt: TGTGCCAGCAGTCCCCGGACAGGGTCGGTGGATACGCAGTATTTT; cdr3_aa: CASSPRTGSVDTQYF
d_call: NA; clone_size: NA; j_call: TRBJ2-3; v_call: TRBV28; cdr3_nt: TGTGCCAGCAGTTATGACTCCACAGATACGCAGTATTTT; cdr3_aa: CASSYDSTDTQYF
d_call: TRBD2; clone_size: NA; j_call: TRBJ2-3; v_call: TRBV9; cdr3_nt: TGTGCCAGCAGCCCCAGGGGGACTAGCGTTACAGATACGCAGTATTTT; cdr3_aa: CASSPRGTSVTDTQYF
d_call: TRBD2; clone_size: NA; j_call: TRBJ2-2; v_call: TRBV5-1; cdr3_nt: TGCGCCAGCAGCTTGGAGGTGGTAGCGGGAGGGCCCACCGGGGAGCTGTTTTTT; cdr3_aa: CASSLEVVAGGPTGELFF
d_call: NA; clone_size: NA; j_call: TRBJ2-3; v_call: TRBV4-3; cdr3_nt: TGCGCCAGCAGCCAGGACGGCACAGATACGCAGTATTTT; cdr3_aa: CASSQDGTDTQYF
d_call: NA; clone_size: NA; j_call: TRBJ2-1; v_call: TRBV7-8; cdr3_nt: TGTGCCAGCAGCTCTGGAGGGTGGGATGAGCAGTTCTTC; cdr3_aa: CASSSGGWDEQFF
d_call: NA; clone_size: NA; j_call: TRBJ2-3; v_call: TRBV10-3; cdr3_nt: TGTGCCATCAGTCAGCAGAGAGAGGGCACAGATACGCAGTATTTT; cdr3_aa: CAISQQREGTDTQYF
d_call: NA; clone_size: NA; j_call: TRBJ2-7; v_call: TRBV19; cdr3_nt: TGTGCCAGTAGTTTGGTAGCGATGCCAACGAGGGGATACGAGCAGTACTTC; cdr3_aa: CASSLVAMPTRGYEQYF
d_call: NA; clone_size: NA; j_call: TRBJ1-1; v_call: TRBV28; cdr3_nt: TGTGCCAGCAGTTTAAGCAGGGGCAACACTGAAGCTTTCTTT; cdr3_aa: CASSLSRGNTEAFF
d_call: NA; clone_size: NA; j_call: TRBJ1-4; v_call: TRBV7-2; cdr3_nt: TGTGCCAGCAGCTTAACCAGGGCCAATGAAAAACTGTTTTTT; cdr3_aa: CASSLTRANEKLFF
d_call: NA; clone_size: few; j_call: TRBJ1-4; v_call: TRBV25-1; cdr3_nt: TGTGCCAGCAGTGAAGCGTATTTACATGCAACTAATGAAAAACTGTTTTTT; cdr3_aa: CASSEAYLHATNEKLFF
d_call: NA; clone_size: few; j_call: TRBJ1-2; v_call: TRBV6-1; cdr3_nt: TGTGCCAGCAGTGAGCGTGGCTACACCTTC; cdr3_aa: CASSERGYTF
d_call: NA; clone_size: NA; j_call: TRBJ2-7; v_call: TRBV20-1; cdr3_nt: TGCAGTGCTAGAGTGCGGGGCGAGCAGTACTTC; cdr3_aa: CSARVRGEQYF
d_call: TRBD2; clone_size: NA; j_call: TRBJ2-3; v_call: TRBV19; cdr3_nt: TGTGCCAGTAGCCGAGGGACTAGCGGGAGCAGCACAGATACGCAGTATTTT; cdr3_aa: CASSRGTSGSSTDTQYF
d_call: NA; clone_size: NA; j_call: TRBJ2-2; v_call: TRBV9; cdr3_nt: TGTGCCAGCAGCCTGCAAATCGGGGAGCTGTTTTTT; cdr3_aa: CASSLQIGELFF
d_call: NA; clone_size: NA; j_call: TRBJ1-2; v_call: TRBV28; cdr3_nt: TGTGCCAGCAGTTTAGTAAGGGGCTATGGCTACACCTTC; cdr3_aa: CASSLVRGYGYTF
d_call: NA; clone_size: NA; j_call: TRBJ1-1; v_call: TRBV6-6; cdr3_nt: TGTGCCAGCAGTTACCCAACCGGGACGGTGAACACTGAAGCTTTCTTT; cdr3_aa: CASSYPTGTVNTEAFF
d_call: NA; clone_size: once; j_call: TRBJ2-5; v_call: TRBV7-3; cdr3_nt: TGTGCCAGCAGCCCCCCGGATGAAGAGACCCAGTACTTC; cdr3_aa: CASSPPDEETQYF
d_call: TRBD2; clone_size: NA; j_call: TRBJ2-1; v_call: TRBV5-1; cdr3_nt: TGCGCCAGCAGCATAGCGGGGGGCTACAATGAGCAGTTCTTC; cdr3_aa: CASSIAGGYNEQFF
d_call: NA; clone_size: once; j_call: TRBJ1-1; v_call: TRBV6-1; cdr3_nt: TGTGCCAGCAGACCCGGCAGTTGGAACACTGAAGCTTTCTTT; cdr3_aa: CASRPGSWNTEAFF
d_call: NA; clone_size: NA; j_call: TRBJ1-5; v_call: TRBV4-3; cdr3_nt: TGCGCCAGCAGCCAAGGACAAAACAATCAGCCCCAGCATTTT; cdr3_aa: CASSQGQNNQPQHF
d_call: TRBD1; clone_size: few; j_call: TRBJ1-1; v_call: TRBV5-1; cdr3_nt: TGCGCCAGCAGCTTGGCCCCAGGGGGGATTACTGAAGCTTTCTTT; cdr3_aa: CASSLAPGGITEAFF
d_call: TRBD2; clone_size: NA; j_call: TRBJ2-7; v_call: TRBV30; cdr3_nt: TGTGCCTGGAGCGGAACTTCTAGCGGGAGGGGCTACGAGCAGTACTTC; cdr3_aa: CAWSGTSSGRGYEQYF